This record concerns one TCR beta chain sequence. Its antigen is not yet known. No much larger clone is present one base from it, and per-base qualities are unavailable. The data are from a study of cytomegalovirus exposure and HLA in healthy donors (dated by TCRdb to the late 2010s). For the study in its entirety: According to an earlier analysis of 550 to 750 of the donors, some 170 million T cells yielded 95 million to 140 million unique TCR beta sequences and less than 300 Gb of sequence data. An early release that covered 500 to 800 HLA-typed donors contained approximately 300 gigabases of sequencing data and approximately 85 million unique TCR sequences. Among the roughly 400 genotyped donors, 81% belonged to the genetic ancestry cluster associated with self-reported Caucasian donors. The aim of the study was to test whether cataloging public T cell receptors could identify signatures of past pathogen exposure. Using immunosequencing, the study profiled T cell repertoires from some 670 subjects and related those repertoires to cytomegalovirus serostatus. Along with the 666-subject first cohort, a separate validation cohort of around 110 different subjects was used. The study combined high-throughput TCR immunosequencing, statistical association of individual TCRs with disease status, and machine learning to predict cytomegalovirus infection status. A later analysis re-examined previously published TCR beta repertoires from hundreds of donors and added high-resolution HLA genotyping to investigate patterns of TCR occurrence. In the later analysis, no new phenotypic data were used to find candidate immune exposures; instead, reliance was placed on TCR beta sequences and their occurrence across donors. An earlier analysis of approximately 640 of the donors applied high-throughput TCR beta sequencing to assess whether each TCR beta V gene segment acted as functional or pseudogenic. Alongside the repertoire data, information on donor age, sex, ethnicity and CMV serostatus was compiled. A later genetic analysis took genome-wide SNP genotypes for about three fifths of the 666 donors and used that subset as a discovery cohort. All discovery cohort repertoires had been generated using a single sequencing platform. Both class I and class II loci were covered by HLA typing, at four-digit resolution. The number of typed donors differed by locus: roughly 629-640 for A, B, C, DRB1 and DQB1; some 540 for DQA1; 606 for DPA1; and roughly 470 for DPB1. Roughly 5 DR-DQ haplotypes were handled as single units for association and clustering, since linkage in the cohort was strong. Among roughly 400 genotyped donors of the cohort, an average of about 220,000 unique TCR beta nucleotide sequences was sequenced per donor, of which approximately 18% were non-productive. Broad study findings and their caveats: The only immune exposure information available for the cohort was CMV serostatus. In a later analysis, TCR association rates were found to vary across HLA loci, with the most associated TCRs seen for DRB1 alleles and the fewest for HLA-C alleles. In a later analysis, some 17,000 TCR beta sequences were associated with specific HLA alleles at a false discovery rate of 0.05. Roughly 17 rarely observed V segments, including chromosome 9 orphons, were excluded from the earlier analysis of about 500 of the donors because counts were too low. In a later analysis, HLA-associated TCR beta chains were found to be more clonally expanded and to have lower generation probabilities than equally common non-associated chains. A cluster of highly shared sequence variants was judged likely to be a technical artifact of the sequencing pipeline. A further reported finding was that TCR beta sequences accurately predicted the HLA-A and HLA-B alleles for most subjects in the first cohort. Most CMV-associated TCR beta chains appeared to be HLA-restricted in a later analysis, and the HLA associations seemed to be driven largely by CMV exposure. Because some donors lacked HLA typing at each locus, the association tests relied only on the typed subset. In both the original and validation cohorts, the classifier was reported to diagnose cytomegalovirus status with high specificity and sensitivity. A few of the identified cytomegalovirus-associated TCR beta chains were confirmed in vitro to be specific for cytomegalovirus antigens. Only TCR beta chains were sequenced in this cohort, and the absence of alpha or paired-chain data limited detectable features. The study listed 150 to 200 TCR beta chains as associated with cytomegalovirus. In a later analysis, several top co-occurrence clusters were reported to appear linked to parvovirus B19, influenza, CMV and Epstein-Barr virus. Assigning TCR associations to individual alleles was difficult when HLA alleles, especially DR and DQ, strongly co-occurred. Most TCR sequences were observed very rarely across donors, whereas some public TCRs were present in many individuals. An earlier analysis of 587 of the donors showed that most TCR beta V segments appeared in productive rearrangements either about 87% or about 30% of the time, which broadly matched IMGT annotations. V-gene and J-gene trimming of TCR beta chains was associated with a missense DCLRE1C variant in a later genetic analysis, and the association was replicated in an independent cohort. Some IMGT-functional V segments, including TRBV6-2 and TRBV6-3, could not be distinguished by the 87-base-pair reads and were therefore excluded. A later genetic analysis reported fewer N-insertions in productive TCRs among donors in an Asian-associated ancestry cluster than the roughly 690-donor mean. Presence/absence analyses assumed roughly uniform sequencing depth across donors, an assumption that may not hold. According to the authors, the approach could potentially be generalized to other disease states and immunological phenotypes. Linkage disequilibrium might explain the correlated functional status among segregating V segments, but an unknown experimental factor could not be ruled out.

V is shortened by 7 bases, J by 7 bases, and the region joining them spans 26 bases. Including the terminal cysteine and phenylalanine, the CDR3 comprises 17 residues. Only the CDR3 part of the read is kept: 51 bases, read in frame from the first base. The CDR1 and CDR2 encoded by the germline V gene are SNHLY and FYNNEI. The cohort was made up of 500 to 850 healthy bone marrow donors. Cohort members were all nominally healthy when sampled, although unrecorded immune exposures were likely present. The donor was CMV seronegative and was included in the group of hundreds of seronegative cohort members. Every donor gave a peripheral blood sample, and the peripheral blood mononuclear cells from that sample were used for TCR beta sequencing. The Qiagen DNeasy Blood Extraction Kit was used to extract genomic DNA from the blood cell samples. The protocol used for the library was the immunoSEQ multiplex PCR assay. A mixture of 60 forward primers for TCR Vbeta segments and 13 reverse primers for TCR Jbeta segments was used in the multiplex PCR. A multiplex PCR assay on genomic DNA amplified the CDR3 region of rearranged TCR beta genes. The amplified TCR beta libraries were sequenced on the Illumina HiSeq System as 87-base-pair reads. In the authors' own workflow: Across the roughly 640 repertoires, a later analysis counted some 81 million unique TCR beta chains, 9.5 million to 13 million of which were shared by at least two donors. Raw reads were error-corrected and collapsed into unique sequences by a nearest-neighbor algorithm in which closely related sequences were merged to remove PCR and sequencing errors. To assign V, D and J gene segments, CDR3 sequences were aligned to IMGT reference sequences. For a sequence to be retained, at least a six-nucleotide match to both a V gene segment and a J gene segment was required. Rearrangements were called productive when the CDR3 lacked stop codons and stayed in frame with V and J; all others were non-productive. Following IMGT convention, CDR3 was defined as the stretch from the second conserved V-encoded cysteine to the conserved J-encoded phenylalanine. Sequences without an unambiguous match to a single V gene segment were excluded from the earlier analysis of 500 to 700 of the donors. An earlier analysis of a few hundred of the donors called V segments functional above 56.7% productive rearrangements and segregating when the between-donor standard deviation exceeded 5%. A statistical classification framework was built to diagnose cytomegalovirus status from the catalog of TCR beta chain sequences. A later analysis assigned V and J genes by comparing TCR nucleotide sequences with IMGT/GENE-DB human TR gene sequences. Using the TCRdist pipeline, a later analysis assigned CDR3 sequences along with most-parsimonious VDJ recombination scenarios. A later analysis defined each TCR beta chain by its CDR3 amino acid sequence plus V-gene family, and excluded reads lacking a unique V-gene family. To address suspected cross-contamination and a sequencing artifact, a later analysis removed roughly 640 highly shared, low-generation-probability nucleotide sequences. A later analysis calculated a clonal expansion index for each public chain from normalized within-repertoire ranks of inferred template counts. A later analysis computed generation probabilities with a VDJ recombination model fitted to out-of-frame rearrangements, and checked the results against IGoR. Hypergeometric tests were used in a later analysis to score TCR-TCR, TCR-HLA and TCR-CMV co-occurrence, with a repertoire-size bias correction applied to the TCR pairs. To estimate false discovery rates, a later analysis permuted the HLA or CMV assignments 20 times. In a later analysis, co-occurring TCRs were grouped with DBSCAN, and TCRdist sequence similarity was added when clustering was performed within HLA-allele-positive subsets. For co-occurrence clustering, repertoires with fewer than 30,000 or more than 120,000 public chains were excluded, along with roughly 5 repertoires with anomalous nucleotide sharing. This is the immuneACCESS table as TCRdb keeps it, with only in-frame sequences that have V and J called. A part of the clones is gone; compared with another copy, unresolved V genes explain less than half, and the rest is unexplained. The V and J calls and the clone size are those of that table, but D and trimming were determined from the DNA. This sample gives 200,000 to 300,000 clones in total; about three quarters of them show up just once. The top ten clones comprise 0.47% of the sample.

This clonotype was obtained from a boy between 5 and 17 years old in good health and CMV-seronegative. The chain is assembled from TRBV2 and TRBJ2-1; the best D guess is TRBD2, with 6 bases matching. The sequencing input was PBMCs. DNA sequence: TGTGCCAGCATTAGGGTCGTTGGGACTCGCGAACGGAATGAGCAGTTCTTC. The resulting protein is CASIRVVGTRERNEQFF.